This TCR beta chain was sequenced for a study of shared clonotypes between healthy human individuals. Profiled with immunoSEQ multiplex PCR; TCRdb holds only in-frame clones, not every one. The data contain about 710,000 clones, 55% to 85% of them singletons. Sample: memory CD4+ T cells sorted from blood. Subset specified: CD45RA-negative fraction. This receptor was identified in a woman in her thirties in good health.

The CDR3 spells CASSEHRPGRAETQYF. The CDR3 nucleotides are TGTGCCAGCAGTGAACATCGCCCAGGGAGGGCGGAGACCCAGTACTTC. The chain has TRBV6-1 and TRBJ2-5; 7 bases agree with TRBD2. Germline-derived CDR1 and CDR2 are MNHNS and SASEGT. V lost 2 bases and J lost 5; bases outside the gene matches: 11. The CDR3 is 16 amino acids.